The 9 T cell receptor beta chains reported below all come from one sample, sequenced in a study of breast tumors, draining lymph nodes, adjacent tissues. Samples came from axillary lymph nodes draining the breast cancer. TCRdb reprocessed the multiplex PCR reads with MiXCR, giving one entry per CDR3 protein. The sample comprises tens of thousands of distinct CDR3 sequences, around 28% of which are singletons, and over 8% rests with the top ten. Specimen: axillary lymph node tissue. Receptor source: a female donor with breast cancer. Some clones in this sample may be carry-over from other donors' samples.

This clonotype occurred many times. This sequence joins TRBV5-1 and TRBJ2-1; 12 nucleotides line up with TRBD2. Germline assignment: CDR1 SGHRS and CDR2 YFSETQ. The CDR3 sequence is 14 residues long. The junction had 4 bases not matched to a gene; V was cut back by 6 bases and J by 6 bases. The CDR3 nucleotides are TGCGCCAGCATCCTGACTAGCGGGAGCAATGAGCAGTTCTTC. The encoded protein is CASILTSGSNEQFF.

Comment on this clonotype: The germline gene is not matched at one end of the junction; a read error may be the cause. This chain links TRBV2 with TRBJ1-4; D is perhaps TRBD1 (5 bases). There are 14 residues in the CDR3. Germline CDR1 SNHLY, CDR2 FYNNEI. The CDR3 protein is CASGRGGSNEKLLF. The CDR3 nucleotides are TGTGCCAGCGGGCGCGGGGGATCTAATGAAAAACTGCTTTTT.

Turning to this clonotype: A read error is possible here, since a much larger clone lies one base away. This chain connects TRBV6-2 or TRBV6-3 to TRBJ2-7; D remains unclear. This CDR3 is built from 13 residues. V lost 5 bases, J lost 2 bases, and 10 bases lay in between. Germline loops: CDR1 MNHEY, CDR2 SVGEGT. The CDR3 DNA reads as TGTGCCAGCAGTCACACCCAAGCCTACGAGCAGTACTTC. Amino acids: CASSHTQAYEQYF.

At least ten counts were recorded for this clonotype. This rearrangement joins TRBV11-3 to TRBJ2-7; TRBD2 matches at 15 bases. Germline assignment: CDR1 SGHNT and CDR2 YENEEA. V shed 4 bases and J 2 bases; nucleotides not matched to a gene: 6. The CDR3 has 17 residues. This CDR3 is CASSSGTSGRSPYEQYF. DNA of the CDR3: TGTGCCAGCAGCTCCGGGACTAGCGGGAGGAGCCCCTACGAGCAGTACTTC.

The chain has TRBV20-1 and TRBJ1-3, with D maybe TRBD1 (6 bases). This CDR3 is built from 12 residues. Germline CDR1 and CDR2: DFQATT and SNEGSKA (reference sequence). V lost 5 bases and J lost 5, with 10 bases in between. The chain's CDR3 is CSAQQGRNTIYF. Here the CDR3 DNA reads TGCAGTGCTCAACAGGGACGAAACACCATATATTTT.

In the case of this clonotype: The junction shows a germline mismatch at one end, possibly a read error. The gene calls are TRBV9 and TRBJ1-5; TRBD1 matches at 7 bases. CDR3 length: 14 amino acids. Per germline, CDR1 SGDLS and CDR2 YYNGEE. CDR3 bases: TGTGCCAGCAGCACGGGACAGTACAATGAGCCCCAGCATTTT. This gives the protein CASSTGQYNEPQHF.

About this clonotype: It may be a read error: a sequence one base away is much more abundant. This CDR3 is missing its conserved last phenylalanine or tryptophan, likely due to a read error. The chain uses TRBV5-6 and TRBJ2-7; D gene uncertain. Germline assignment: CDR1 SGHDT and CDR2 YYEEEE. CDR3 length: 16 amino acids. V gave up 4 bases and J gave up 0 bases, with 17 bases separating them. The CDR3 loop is CASSAWSWVSSYEQYL. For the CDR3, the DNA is TGTGCCAGCAGCGCCTGGTCGTGGGTAAGCTCCTACGAGCAGTACCTC.

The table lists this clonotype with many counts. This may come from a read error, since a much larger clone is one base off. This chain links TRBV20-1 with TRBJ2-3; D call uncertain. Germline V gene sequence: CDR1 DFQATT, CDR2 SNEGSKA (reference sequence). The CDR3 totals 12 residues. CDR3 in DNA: TGCAGTGTACGACTGGGCACAGATACGCCGTATTTT. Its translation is CSVRLGTDTPYF.

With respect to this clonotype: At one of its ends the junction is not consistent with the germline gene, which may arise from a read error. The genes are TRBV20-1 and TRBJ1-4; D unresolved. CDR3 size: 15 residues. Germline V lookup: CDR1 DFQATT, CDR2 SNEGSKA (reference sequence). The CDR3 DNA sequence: TGCAGTGCAACAACACAGAGGTTGGCTAATGGAAAACTGTTTTTT. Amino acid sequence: CSATTQRLANGKLFF.